Below, 26 T cell receptor beta chains from the same sample are listed, as sequenced in a study of CD8 T cells in Susac syndrome. With random hexamers, roughly 0.45 to 1 ug RNA was reverse transcribed. Using its own MiXCR run on the immunoSEQ multiplex PCR reads, TCRdb lists one record per CDR3 protein. The data hold under 300,000 distinct CDR3 sequences, with about 96% observed a single time. Sequencing was performed on CD4+ T cells from PBMCs. The receptors were sampled from a human donor with Susac syndrome.

The DNA of the CDR3 is TGTGCCTGGAGCGAGAGGCGGCGGCCGAACTATGGCTACACCTTC. Residues: CAWSERRRPNYGYTF. The genes are TRBV30 and TRBJ1-2; D uncertain. The CDR3 has 15 residues. V was cut by 3 bases and J by 2 bases, with 16 bases left in between. Germline V CDR1 and CDR2: GTSNPN, SVGIG (reference sequence).

J is TRBJ1-4 and V is TRBV20-1, with D unclear. The germline gives CDR1 DFQATT, CDR2 SNEGSKA (reference sequence). This CDR3 region has 11 residues. Trimming stripped 1 base from V and 7 bases from J, with 4 bases between. CDR3 nucleotides: TGCAGTGCTAGAGTGGTTGAAAAACTGTTTTTT. Protein sequence: CSARVVEKLFF.

V gene TRBV2 combines with J gene TRBJ2-3, with D tentatively TRBD2 (6 bases). Germline CDR1 reads SNHLY; CDR2 reads FYNNEI. The CDR3 runs to 17 residues. Trimming pared 3 bases from V and 3 bases from J, leaving 19 bases between. The CDR3 here is CASSEKGPGLKTDTQYF. The CDR3 DNA is TGTGCCAGCAGTGAGAAGGGACCGGGACTGAAGACAGATACGCAGTATTTT.

CDR3 DNA sequence: TGCAGCGTGGGATTGACAGGGGGCGGCACTGAAGCTTTCTTT. This gives the protein CSVGLTGGGTEAFF. The rearrangement uses TRBV29-1 and TRBJ1-1, with 10 bases fitting TRBD1. J lost 4 bases, V lost 6 bases, and 8 bases had no gene match. In germline, CDR1 is SQVTM, CDR2 ANQGSEA. CDR3 length: 14 amino acids. Based on the CDR3 plus reference TRBV29-1 and TRBJ1-1, the full variable domain is SAVISQKPSRDICQRGTSLTIQCQVDSQVTMMFWYRQQPGQSLTLIATANQGSEATYESGFVIDKFPISRPNLTFSTLTVSNMSPEDSSIYLCSVGLTGGGTEAFFGQGTRLTVV.

The count of this clonotype is one. V gene TRBV4-1 combines with J gene TRBJ2-6, with D unclear. The CDR3 has 16 amino acids. V was shortened by 4 bases and J by 2 bases, with 12 bases between the two germline ends. CDR1 and CDR2 (germline): MGHRA, YSYEKL. The CDR3 coding sequence is TGCGCCAGCAGCCGCTATGGCCTTGCTGGGGCCAACGTCCTGACTTTC. Its translation: CASSRYGLAGANVLTF.

The chain carries TRBV20-1 and TRBJ1-3; weak D call: TRBD1 (6 bases). V lost 2 bases to trimming and J lost 6 bases, with 11 bases between them. CDR1 and CDR2 (germline): DFQATT, SNEGSKA (reference sequence). The CDR3 loop spans 13 amino acids. CDR3 bases: TGCAGTGCTAGAAGGGGGAATTTAAACACCATATATTTT. It translates to CSARRGNLNTIYF.

The chain combines TRBV29-1 with TRBJ2-3; 8 nucleotides match TRBD1. The CDR3 extends over 14 amino acids. Trimming at V came to 7 bases and at J to 2 bases, leaving 8 bases not matched to a gene. CDR1 SQVTM and CDR2 ANQGSEA come from the germline V gene. In DNA, the CDR3 is TGCAGCGCCTCTTACAGGGGGACCACAGATACGCAGTATTTT. Translating gives CSASYRGTTDTQYF.

This chain's CDR3 is CASSQAGTSNEQFF. CDR3 sequence (DNA): TGTGCCAGCAGCCAGGCGGGGACTAGCAATGAGCAGTTCTTC. The rearrangement links TRBV5-4 to TRBJ2-1; 8 bases are shared with TRBD2. Per the germline V gene, CDR1 is SGHNT and CDR2 is YYREEE (reference sequence). Trimming at V came to 4 bases and at J to 6 bases, leaving 6 bases not matched to a gene. This CDR3 region has 14 residues.

The V call is TRBV5-1, the J call TRBJ2-5; 9 positions agree with TRBD2. CDR1 and CDR2 from the germline V gene are SGHRS and YFSETQ. Unmatched junction bases numbered 8, after V lost 3 bases and J lost 5 bases. CDR3 length: 15 residues. CDR3 in amino acids: CASSSLTSGWETQYF. The DNA of the CDR3 is TGCGCCAGCAGCTCCCTTACTAGCGGGTGGGAGACCCAGTACTTC.

The chain combines TRBV5-1 with TRBJ1-3, with no clear D. The CDR3 extends over 16 amino acids. Germline CDR1 reads SGHRS; CDR2 reads YFSETQ. V lost 3 bases to trimming and J lost 0 bases, with 13 bases between them. The CDR3 region is CASSSGRMGSGNTIYF. The CDR3 nucleotides are TGCGCCAGCAGCTCCGGACGGATGGGCTCTGGAAACACCATATATTTT.

The chain uses TRBV30 and TRBJ1-2; D is unclear. This CDR3 is 9 amino acids long. The germline gives CDR1 GTSNPN, CDR2 SVGIG (reference sequence). V was trimmed by 8 bases and J by 4 bases, leaving 5 bases between them. The CDR3 DNA is TGTGCCCCCACCTATGGCTACACCTTC. Translated, it gives CAPTYGYTF.

This clonotype has just one count. The gene calls are TRBV20-1 and TRBJ2-1, with 7 positions matching TRBD2. The germline V gene has CDR1 DFQATT and CDR2 SNEGSKA (reference sequence). V lost 6 bases and J lost 5; bases outside the gene matches: 10. The CDR3 sequence is 14 residues long. CDR3 amino acids: CSAPKSGTNNEQFF. As DNA, the CDR3 is TGCAGTGCGCCGAAGAGCGGGACTAACAATGAGCAGTTCTTC.

The chain is built from TRBV20-1 and TRBJ1-5; D unclear. V shed 6 bases and J shed 1 base, with 16 bases lying between them. This CDR3 is built from 15 residues. Per the germline V gene, CDR1 is DFQATT and CDR2 is SNEGSKA (reference sequence). The CDR3: CSAQSVISSNQPQHF. The DNA for the CDR3 is TGCAGTGCGCAGAGTGTCATTTCGAGCAATCAGCCCCAGCATTTT.

The rearrangement uses TRBV19 and TRBJ2-3; D could derive from TRBD1 or TRBD2 (5 bases each). CDR3 length equals 13 residues. Germline V CDR1 and CDR2: LNHDA, SQIVND (reference sequence). V lost 10 bases to trimming and J lost 4 bases, with 15 bases between them. The CDR3 loop reads CATRGWIADTQYF. In DNA, the CDR3 is TGTGCCACCCGGGGCTGGATAGCAGATACGCAGTATTTT.

The V and J genes are TRBV29-1 and TRBJ1-2; TRBD1 matches at 8 bases. This CDR3 is built from 13 residues. Germline assignment: CDR1 SQVTM and CDR2 ANQGSEA. Unmatched junction bases numbered 3, after V lost 4 bases and J lost 2 bases. DNA for the CDR3: TGCAGCGTTGGTCGGACAGGGAACTATGGCTACACCTTC. It yields the protein CSVGRTGNYGYTF.

This sequence joins TRBV29-1 and TRBJ2-1; 8 bases agree with TRBD2. The CDR3 is 15 residues long. Germline assignment: CDR1 SQVTM and CDR2 ANQGSEA. Trimming at V came to 7 bases and at J to 6 bases, leaving 14 bases not matched to a gene. In nucleotides, the CDR3 is TGCAGCGCCGCCAGGACTAGCTTTGAATCCAATGAGCAGTTCTTC. Protein product: CSAARTSFESNEQFF.

The chain joins TRBV7-9 to TRBJ2-3; D is unresolved. Germline V gives CDR1 SEHNR, CDR2 FQNEAQ (reference sequence). V was trimmed by 3 bases and J by 4 bases, leaving 8 bases between them. The CDR3 runs 13 residues. The CDR3 region has the DNA TGTGCCAGCAGCTTCGGCAGCGCAGATACGCAGTATTTT. Amino acids: CASSFGSADTQYF.

This chain links TRBV7-6 with TRBJ1-5; D is unclear. The CDR3 runs 15 residues. The germline V and J ends were trimmed by 2 bases and 3 bases, with 11 bases remaining between them. Germline assignment: CDR1 SGHVS and CDR2 FNYEAQ. The CDR3 loop reads CASSLSSGYNQPQHF. Here the CDR3 DNA reads TGTGCCAGCAGCTTATCTTCGGGATACAATCAGCCCCAGCATTTT.

J is TRBJ2-7 and V is TRBV29-1, with D tentatively TRBD1 (6 bases). In germline, CDR1 is SQVTM, CDR2 ANQGSEA. This CDR3 spans 13 amino acids. The V and J ends lost 4 bases and 0 bases respectively, with 10 bases between them. The CDR3 region is CSVGQGSSYEQYF. In DNA, the CDR3 is TGCAGCGTTGGCCAGGGGAGCTCCTACGAGCAGTACTTC.

V gene TRBV11-2 combines with J gene TRBJ2-1, with a tentative D call TRBD1 (6 bases). Germline V gene data show CDR1 as SGHAT and CDR2 as FQNNGV. This CDR3 region has 13 residues. Trimming removed 5 bases from V and 7 bases from J, with 12 bases in between. This chain's CDR3 is CASSPPQGNEQFF. The CDR3 coding sequence is TGTGCCAGCAGCCCACCTCAGGGGAATGAGCAGTTCTTC. The full variable domain, rest sourced from reference TRBV11-2 and TRBJ2-1, is EAGVAQSPRYKIIEKRQSVAFWCNPISGHATLYWYQQILGQGPKLLIQFQNNGVVDDSQLPKDRFSAERLKGVDSTLKIQPAKLEDSAVYLCASSPPQGNEQFFGPGTRLTVL.

The chain couples TRBV4-1 to TRBJ2-2, with TRBD2 matching 9 bases. CDR1 MGHRA and CDR2 YSYEKL come from the germline V gene. The CDR3 length is 16 residues. V shed 3 bases and J 4 bases; nucleotides not matched to a gene: 6. The CDR3 spells CASSQTSGPTTGELFF. In nucleotides, the CDR3 is TGCGCCAGCAGCCAGACTAGCGGTCCCACCACCGGGGAGCTGTTTTTT.

The chain is built from TRBV29-1 and TRBJ1-5; D not certain. Trimming removed 4 bases at V and 7 bases at J, with 5 bases between. CDR3 length: 10 amino acids. Germline V gives CDR1 SQVTM, CDR2 ANQGSEA. The CDR3 loop is CSVGKQPQHF. CDR3 in DNA: TGCAGCGTTGGTAAACAGCCCCAGCATTTT.

The J gene is TRBJ2-5, the V gene TRBV20-1, with D perhaps being TRBD1 or TRBD2 (5 bases each). V dropped 6 bases and J dropped 1 base, with 18 bases sitting between them. This CDR3 is 15 amino acids long. CDR1 and CDR2 (germline): DFQATT, SNEGSKA (reference sequence). DNA of the CDR3: TGCAGTGCAACAAACCCGAATGGGGGCCAAGAGACCCAGTACTTC. It codes for CSATNPNGGQETQYF.

The V gene is TRBV29-1, the J gene TRBJ2-1, with no clear D. With 2 bases removed from V and 2 bases from J, the gap between germline ends came to 10 bases. The CDR3 totals 14 residues. The germline CDR1 and CDR2 sequences are SQVTM and ANQGSEA. The CDR3 loop is CSVEITPPYNEQFF. The CDR3 DNA is TGCAGCGTTGAAATAACTCCCCCCTACAATGAGCAGTTCTTC.

The rearrangement links TRBV29-1 to TRBJ2-1, with 7 bases fitting TRBD1. Germline CDR1 SQVTM, CDR2 ANQGSEA. V lost 0 bases, J lost 6 bases, and 5 bases stayed unmatched. The CDR3 is made up of 14 amino acids. CDR3 DNA sequence: TGCAGCGTTGAAGATCCCAGGGGGACCAATGAGCAGTTCTTC. Protein sequence: CSVEDPRGTNEQFF.

This clonotype was found once. V is TRBV9 and J is TRBJ1-5; D is perhaps TRBD1 (6 bases). The CDR3 contains 15 residues. Germline values: CDR1 SGDLS, CDR2 YYNGEE. The V end lost 4 bases, the J end lost 2 bases, and 13 bases lay between the germline ends. The CDR3 loop reads CASSLGGVRNQPQHF. The CDR3 DNA reads TGTGCCAGCAGCCTCGGGGGCGTCCGCAATCAGCCCCAGCATTTT.